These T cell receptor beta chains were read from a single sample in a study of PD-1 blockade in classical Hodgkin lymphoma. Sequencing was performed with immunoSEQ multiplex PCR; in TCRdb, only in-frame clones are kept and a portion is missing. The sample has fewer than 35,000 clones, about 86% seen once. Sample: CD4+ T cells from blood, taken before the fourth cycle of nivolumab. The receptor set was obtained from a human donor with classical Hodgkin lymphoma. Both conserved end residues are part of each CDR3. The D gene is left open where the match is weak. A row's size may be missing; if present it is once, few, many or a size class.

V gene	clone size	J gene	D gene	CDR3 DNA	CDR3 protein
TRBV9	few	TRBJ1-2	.	TGTGCCAGCAGCGCTCTATATGGCTACACCTTC	CASSALYGYTF
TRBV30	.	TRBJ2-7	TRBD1	TGTGCCTGGAGCAGGGACAGGGGAACCTACGAGCAGTACTTC	CAWSRDRGTYEQYF
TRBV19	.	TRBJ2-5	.	TGTGCCAGTAGTAGCACAGGAATTCAAGAGACCCAGTACTTC	CASSSTGIQETQYF
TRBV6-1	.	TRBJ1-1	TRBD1	TGTGCCAGCAGTGAGTCGACAGGGGTCCCGAACACTGAAGCTTTCTTT	CASSESTGVPNTEAFF
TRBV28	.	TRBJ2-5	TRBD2	TGTGCCAGCAGTTTAATCCGGGGGGGCCAGGAGACCCAGTACTTC	CASSLIRGGQETQYF
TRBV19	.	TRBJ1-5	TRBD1	TGTGCCAGTAGTATGGGGTATAGGGGGCAATATCAGCCCCAGCATTTT	CASSMGYRGQYQPQHF
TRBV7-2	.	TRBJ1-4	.	TGTGCCAGCAGTCCTGGTGGCAGAACTAATGAAAAACTGTTTTTT	CASSPGGRTNEKLFF
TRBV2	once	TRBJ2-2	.	TGTGCCAGCAGTCGGCTAGCGCACGGGGAGCTGTTTTTT	CASSRLAHGELFF
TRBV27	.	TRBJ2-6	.	TGTGCCAGCAGTTTACGGGTCTCTGGGGCCAACGTCCTGACTTTC	CASSLRVSGANVLTF
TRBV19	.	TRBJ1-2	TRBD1	TGTGCCAGTAGTACCTGGGACAGGGCCGGGGATGGCTACACCTTC	CASSTWDRAGDGYTF
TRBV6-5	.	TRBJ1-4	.	TGTGCCAGCACTAGGACTTTTGGTGAAAAACTGTTTTTT	CASTRTFGEKLFF
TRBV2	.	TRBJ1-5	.	TGTGCCAGCAGTGAAGCAGGGTCACCCGATCAGCCCCAGCATTTT	CASSEAGSPDQPQHF
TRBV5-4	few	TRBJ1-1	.	TGTGCCAGCAGCTTGATAGAGTTTACTGCCTACATGAACACTGAAGCTTTCTTT	CASSLIEFTAYMNTEAFF
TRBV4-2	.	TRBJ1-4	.	TGTGCCAGCAGCCAAGATGAACGGCCTGGGGAAAAACTGTTTTTT	CASSQDERPGEKLFF
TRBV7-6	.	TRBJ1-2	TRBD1	TGTGCCAGCAGCCCGAGACAGGGTGCTTTTGGCTACACCTTC	CASSPRQGAFGYTF
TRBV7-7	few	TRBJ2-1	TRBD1	TGTGCCAGCAGCTTGTCGACAGGGGCGTACAATGAGCAGTTCTTC	CASSLSTGAYNEQFF
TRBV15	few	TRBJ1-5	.	TGTGCCACCTCCAGGGAACAGAATCAGCCCCAGCATTTT	CATSREQNQPQHF
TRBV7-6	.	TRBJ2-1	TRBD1	TGTGCCAGCAGCACGCGACAGGGGTTAAACAATGAGCAGTTCTTC	CASSTRQGLNNEQFF
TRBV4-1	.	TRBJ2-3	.	TGCGCCAGCAGAGCGGAATGGGGCACAGATACGCAGTATTTT	CASRAEWGTDTQYF
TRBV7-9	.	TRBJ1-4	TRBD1	TGTGCCAGCAGCAGACAGGGTTGGTCTAATGAAAAACTGTTTTTT	CASSRQGWSNEKLFF
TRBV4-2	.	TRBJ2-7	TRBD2	TGTGCCAGCAGCCAAGATAGACTAGCGGGGGGGCTATACGAGCAGTACTTC	CASSQDRLAGGLYEQYF
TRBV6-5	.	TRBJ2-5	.	TGTGCCAGCAGTCAACAGGGTCCGCAAGAGACCCAGTACTTC	CASSQQGPQETQYF
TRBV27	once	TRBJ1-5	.	TGTGCCAGCAGGGTCGGGGCGGATCAGCCCCAGCATTTT	CASRVGADQPQHF
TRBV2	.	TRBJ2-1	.	TGTGCCAGCAGTGAGGTCTCTTTTAACAATGAGCAGTTCTTC	CASSEVSFNNEQFF
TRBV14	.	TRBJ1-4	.	TGTGCCAGCAGCCAAGATCACCGGGGCAGTGAAAAACTGTTTTTT	CASSQDHRGSEKLFF
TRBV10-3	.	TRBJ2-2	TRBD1	TGTGCCATCAGTGAGGCGACAGGGGCCGGGGAGCTGTTTTTT	CAISEATGAGELFF
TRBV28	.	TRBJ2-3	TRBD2	TGTGCCAGCAGTTCGATAGCGGGGGGCACAGATACGCAGTATTTT	CASSSIAGGTDTQYF
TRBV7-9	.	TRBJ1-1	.	TGTGCCAGCAGCTCGTCGGGACAGAACACTGAAGCTTTCTTT	CASSSSGQNTEAFF
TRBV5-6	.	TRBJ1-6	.	TGTGCCAGCAGCTTGTATCTTAGCCGAGGGAGCTCACCCCTCCACTTT	CASSLYLSRGSSPLHF
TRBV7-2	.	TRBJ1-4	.	TGTGCCAGCAGCTTAGGGCAGGGGCCGAATGAAAAACTGTTTTTT	CASSLGQGPNEKLFF
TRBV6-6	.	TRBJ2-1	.	TGTGCCAGCAGTTACGGGTCGAGCTCCTACAATGAGCAGTTCTTC	CASSYGSSSYNEQFF
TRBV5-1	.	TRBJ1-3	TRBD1	TGCGCCAGCAGCTTGACAGGGGGTGCTGGAAACACCATATATTTT	CASSLTGGAGNTIYF
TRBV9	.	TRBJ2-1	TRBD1	TGTGCCAGCAGCTACCGGGACAGGGACAATGAGCAGTTCTTC	CASSYRDRDNEQFF
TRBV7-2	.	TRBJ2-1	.	TGTGCCAGCAATCTTCGGGGCAGCCACAATGAGCAGTTCTTC	CASNLRGSHNEQFF
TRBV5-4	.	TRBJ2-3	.	TGTGCCAGCAGCTTGGCCACGGCGGTGGGCACAGATACGCAGTATTTT	CASSLATAVGTDTQYF
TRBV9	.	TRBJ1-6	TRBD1	TGTGCCAGCAGCCCCCGCTTCGGACAGGGTAATTCACCCCTCCACTTT	CASSPRFGQGNSPLHF
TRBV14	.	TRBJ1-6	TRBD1	TGTGCCAGCAGCCACCCGGGACAGGGTTCACCCCTCCACTTT	CASSHPGQGSPLHF
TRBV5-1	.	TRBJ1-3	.	TGCGCCAGCAGCTTGGGATTAGGGGATGGAAACACCATATATTTT	CASSLGLGDGNTIYF
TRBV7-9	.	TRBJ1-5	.	TGTGCCAGCAGCCCGGGGGGCAATCAGCCCCAGCATTTT	CASSPGGNQPQHF
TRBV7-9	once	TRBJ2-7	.	TGTGCCAGCAGCCTTGCCGGGGAGCAGTACTTC	CASSLAGEQYF
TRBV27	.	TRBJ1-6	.	TGTGCCAGCCAACAGGGCATCGATCGGGATTCACCCCTCCACTTT	CASQQGIDRDSPLHF
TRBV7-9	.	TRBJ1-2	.	TGTGCCAGCAGCCCTGGGGAAGGGGTGCGGGATGGCTACACCTTC	CASSPGEGVRDGYTF
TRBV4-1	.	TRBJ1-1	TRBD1	TGCGCCAGCAGCCGAACCGGGAGGACAGGGGGCCCGAACACTGAAGCTTTCTTT	CASSRTGRTGGPNTEAFF
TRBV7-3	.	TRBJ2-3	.	TGTGCCAGCAGCTTAAGCCACAGCTCAGATACGCAGTATTTT	CASSLSHSSDTQYF
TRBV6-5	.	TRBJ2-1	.	TGTGCCAGCAGTAGGCAAGACAATGAGCAGTTCTTC	CASSRQDNEQFF
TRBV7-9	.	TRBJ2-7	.	TGTGCCAGCAGCCCACGGAGGGATAGTTTCGAGCAGTACTTC	CASSPRRDSFEQYF
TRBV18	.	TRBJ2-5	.	TGTGCCAGCTCACCATCGGGGTACCAAGAGACCCAGTACTTC	CASSPSGYQETQYF
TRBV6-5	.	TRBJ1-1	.	TGTGCCAGCAGTTACTCGATCGGGGGCTCGAACACTGAAGCTTTCTTT	CASSYSIGGSNTEAFF
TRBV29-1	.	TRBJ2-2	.	TGCAGCGTTCGGAGGGGTTCGAACACCGGGGAGCTGTTTTTT	CSVRRGSNTGELFF
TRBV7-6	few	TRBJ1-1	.	TGTGCCAGCAGTATGGGAGGGATTTCCGACACTGAAGCTTTCTTT	CASSMGGISDTEAFF